The 7 T cell receptor beta chains reported below all come from one sample, sequenced in a study of blood T cells in healthy people across ages. A second roughly 6 to 11 cycle PCR used barcoded and J-beta primers. From the 5' RACE reads, TCRdb called clonotypes with MiXCR, one entry per CDR3 protein. The data hold 1 million to 1.2 million distinct CDR3 sequences, with more than 30% observed a single time. What was sequenced was blood. The receptors were sampled from a man in his late teens or twenties in good health.

This clonotype was recorded many times. This chain joins TRBV4-1 and TRBJ2-3, with D uncertain. The germline gives CDR1 MGHRA, CDR2 YSYEKL. CDR3 size: 16 residues. V shed 4 bases and J shed 4 bases, with 18 bases lying between them. The CDR3 loop reads CASSPTMPLAPDTQYF. The CDR3 DNA reads TGCGCCAGCAGCCCGACGATGCCCTTGGCCCCAGATACGCAGTATTTT.

The sample holds a few counts of this clonotype. J is TRBJ1-5 and V is TRBV12-3 or TRBV12-4, with D unclear. V lost 3 bases, J lost 3 bases, and 15 bases lay in between. The CDR3 covers 16 residues. Here the CDR3 reads CASSFGRAAPNQPQHF. As DNA, the CDR3 is TGTGCCAGCAGTTTCGGTCGTGCGGCCCCCAATCAGCCCCAGCATTTT.

This clonotype was seen a few times. This rearrangement joins TRBV7-9 to TRBJ1-5; D call uncertain. Trimming took off 4 bases at V and 5 bases at J, with 9 bases between the two ends. Germline lookup yields CDR1 SEHNR and CDR2 FQNEAQ (reference sequence). The CDR3 contains 13 residues. CDR3 loop: CASSSPMDQPQHF. CDR3 sequence (DNA): TGTGCCAGCAGCTCCCCCATGGATCAGCCCCAGCATTTT.

The rearrangement links TRBV30 to TRBJ1-5, with D unclear. The V end was cut by 3 bases, the J end by 7 bases, with 13 bases between. The CDR3 has 13 amino acids. Germline lookup yields CDR1 GTSNPN and CDR2 SVGIG (reference sequence). The CDR3 sequence: CAWSIERHQPQHF. As DNA, the CDR3 is TGTGCCTGGAGCATAGAACGTCACCAGCCCCAGCATTTT.

The chain couples TRBV12-3 or TRBV12-4 to TRBJ2-3; 7 positions match TRBD1. Unmatched junction bases numbered 10, after V lost 8 bases and J lost 2 bases. The CDR3 totals 15 residues. CDR3 in amino acids: CASGQTGTVTDTQYF. The CDR3, as DNA: TGTGCCAGCGGTCAAACCGGGACAGTCACAGATACGCAGTATTTT.

The rearrangement joins TRBV14 to TRBJ1-2; 8 nucleotides agree with TRBD1. Germline trimming cut 1 base from V and 10 bases from J; bases unmatched to any gene: 14. Germline CDR1 is SGHDN and CDR2 is FVKESK. The CDR3 extends over 16 amino acids. The CDR3 loop is CASSQGGQGIRNVYTF. The CDR3 region has the DNA TGTGCCAGCAGCCAAGGCGGACAGGGAATCCGGAATGTCTACACCTTC.

In the case of this clonotype: One end of the junction is discordant with germline, which a read error may explain. This rearrangement joins TRBV12-3 or TRBV12-4 to TRBJ2-1, with no clear D. The CDR3 runs to 16 residues. In DNA form, the CDR3 reads TGTGCCAGCAGTACCTCCCAGGCCCTCTCCTACAATGAGCGGTTCTTC. This sequence encodes CASSTSQALSYNERFF.